The 7 T cell receptor beta chains given below trace back to one sample, sequenced in a study of blood T cell repertoires in COVID-19. Using immunoSEQ multiplex PCR, the repertoire was profiled, and TCRdb retains in-frame clones only, with some absent. The sample consists of some 320,000 clones, approximately 89% of them appearing once. Material: PBMCs or T cells enriched from blood (not recorded which). Receptors were obtained from a woman aged 45-65 years who had been exposed to COVID-19.

This chain links TRBV9 with TRBJ1-4, with 7 bases lining up with TRBD1. This CDR3 comprises 14 residues. Trimming took 0 bases from V and 4 from J; bases not matched to a gene: 0. CDR1 SGDLS and CDR2 YYNGEE come from the germline V gene. CDR3 coding DNA: TGTGCCAGCAGCGTAGGACAGGGTAATGAAAAACTGTTTTTT. Residues: CASSVGQGNEKLFF.

The CDR3, as DNA: TGTGCCAGTATAGGTAACAGGAACAATTATGGCTACACCTTC. Translation: CASIGNRNNYGYTF. The J gene is TRBJ1-2, the V gene TRBV19; TRBD1 is a possible D gene (5 bases). With 7 bases removed from V and 5 bases from J, the gap between germline ends came to 17 bases. This CDR3 contains 14 residues. Germline V gene data show CDR1 as LNHDA and CDR2 as SQIVND (reference sequence).

The chain combines TRBV19 with TRBJ2-2; 12 bases fit TRBD1. This CDR3 has 16 residues. Trimming at V came to 4 bases and at J to 6 bases, leaving 6 bases not matched to a gene. Germline lookup yields CDR1 LNHDA and CDR2 SQIVND (reference sequence). The CDR3 nucleotides read TGTGCCAGTAGTACGGGGACAGGGGGCAGGGCCGGGGAGCTGTTTTTT. Protein sequence: CASSTGTGGRAGELFF.

This clone occurred once. The CDR3 nucleotides read TGTGCCTGGAGTGTAGGAGCTCCCACAGATACGCAGTATTTT. This codes for CAWSVGAPTDTQYF. The chain uses TRBV30 and TRBJ2-3; no reliable D call. This CDR3 is built from 14 residues. V lost 0 bases to trimming and J lost 2 bases, with 9 bases between them. Germline CDR1 reads GTSNPN; CDR2 reads SVGIG (reference sequence).

Comment on this clone: Other DNA sequences in this sample translate to the same CDR3. CDR3 coding DNA: TGTGCCAGCAGGGGGGGAGGTAGCAATCAGCCCCAGCATTTT. Translation gives CASRGGGSNQPQHF. This chain links TRBV6-5 with TRBJ1-5, with D possibly matching TRBD1 (5 bases). The CDR3 sequence is 14 residues long. Germline V gene data show CDR1 as MNHEY and CDR2 as SVGAGI. Trimming removed 6 bases at V and 0 bases at J, with 9 bases between.

The V call is TRBV3-1 (or the pseudogene TRBV3-2), the J call TRBJ2-1; maybe TRBD2 (6 bases). The CDR3 is 13 amino acids. Looked up from germline, CDR1 is LGHDT and CDR2 is YNNKEL (reference sequence). The ends were cut back, 4 bases at V and 9 bases at J, with 13 bases in the middle. CDR3 sequence: CASSRGTTSEQFF. The CDR3 nucleotides are TGTGCCAGCAGCCGCGGGACCACCAGTGAGCAGTTCTTC.

This rearrangement joins TRBV10-3 to TRBJ1-1, with D hard to call. V was trimmed by 10 bases and J by 6 bases, leaving 21 bases between them. Germline V CDR1 and CDR2: ENHRY, SYGVKD. CDR3 length: 14 residues. This CDR3 is CATRRALDRSEAFF. CDR3 DNA: TGTGCCACCCGCCGGGCACTAGATCGTTCTGAAGCTTTCTTT.